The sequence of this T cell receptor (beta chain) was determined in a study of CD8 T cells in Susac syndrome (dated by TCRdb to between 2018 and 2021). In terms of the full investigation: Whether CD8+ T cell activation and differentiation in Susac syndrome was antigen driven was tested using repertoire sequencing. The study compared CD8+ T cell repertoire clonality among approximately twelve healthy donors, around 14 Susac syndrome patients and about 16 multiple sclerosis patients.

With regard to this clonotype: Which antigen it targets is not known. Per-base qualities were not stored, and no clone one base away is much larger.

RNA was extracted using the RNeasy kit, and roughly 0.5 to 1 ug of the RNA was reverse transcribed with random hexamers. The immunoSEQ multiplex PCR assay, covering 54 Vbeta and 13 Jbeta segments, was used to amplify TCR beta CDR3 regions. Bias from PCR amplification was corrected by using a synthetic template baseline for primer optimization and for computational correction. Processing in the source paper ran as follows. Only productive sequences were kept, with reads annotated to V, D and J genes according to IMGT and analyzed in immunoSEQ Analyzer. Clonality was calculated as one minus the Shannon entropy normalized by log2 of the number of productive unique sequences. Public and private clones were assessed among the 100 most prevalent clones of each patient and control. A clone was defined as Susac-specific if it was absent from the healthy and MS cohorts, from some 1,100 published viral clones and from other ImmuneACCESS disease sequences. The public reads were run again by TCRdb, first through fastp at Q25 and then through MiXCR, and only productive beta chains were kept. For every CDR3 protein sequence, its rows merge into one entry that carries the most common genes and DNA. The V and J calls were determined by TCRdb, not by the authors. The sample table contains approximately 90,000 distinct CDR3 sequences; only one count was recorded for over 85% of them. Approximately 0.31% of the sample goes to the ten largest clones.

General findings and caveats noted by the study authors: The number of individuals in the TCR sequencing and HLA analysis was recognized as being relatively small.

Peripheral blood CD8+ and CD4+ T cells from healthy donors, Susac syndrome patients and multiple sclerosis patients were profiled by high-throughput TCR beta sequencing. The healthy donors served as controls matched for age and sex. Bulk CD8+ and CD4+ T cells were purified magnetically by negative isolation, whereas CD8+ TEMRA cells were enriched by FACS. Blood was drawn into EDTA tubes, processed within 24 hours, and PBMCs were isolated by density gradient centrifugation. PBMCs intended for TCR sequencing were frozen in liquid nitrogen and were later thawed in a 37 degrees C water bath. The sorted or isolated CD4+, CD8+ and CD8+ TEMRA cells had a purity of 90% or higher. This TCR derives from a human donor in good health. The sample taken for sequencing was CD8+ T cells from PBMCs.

The base sequence is TGTGCCAGCAACTTAAGACAGGAGTCTGAAGCTTTCTTT. Translation gives CASNLRQESEAFF. This chain is built from TRBV6-2 or TRBV6-3 and TRBJ1-1; TRBD1 could be the D gene, as 6 bases match. From the germline V gene, CDR1 is MNHEY and CDR2 is SVGEGT. Trimming at the junction amounts to 7 bases on V and 6 bases on J, and the germline ends lie 15 bases apart. The CDR3 holds 13 amino acids from the cysteine to the phenylalanine. Of all the DNA, just the CDR3 is kept, 39 bases in frame from base 1.